These T cell receptor beta chains were read from a single sample in a study of blood T cell repertoires in COVID-19. TCRdb keeps only in-frame clones here, not all; method: immunoSEQ multiplex PCR. The repertoire has 220,000 or so clones, 80% to 90% of them found once; the top ten carry 3% to 4%. Source material: PBMCs or T cells enriched from blood (not recorded which). These receptors all come from a woman between 18 and 29 years old in a cohort exposed to, infected with or recovered from COVID-19 (not recorded which). The CDR3 runs from the conserved cysteine through the conserved F or W. Fields, in order: V gene, CDR3 length, D gene, J gene, CDR3 protein, CDR3 DNA. A D gene is named only where the DNA matches it firmly.

V gene: TRBV12-3/TRBV12-4
CDR3 length: 13
D gene: -
J gene: TRBJ2-2
CDR3 protein: CASRAQDTGELFF
CDR3 DNA: TGTGCCAGCAGGGCACAGGACACCGGGGAGCTGTTTTTT

V gene: TRBV19
CDR3 length: 15
D gene: -
J gene: TRBJ1-1
CDR3 protein: CASSSRQMKATEAFF
CDR3 DNA: TGTGCCAGTAGTAGTCGACAAATGAAGGCCACTGAAGCTTTCTTT

V gene: TRBV5-1
CDR3 length: 14
D gene: -
J gene: TRBJ2-5
CDR3 protein: CASSLVEGLETQYF
CDR3 DNA: TGCGCCAGCAGCTTGGTGGAGGGACTAGAGACCCAGTACTTC

V gene: TRBV6-5
CDR3 length: 15
D gene: TRBD2
J gene: TRBJ2-7
CDR3 protein: CASSQLAGGPAEQYF
CDR3 DNA: TGTGCCAGCAGTCAACTAGCGGGAGGGCCGGCCGAGCAGTACTTC

V gene: TRBV7-2
CDR3 length: 15
D gene: TRBD2
J gene: TRBJ2-1
CDR3 protein: CASSLASGRAEEQFF
CDR3 DNA: TGTGCCAGCAGCTTAGCCAGCGGGAGGGCCGAAGAGCAGTTCTTC

V gene: TRBV2
CDR3 length: 12
D gene: -
J gene: TRBJ1-5
CDR3 protein: CASSGRDQPQHF
CDR3 DNA: TGTGCCAGCAGCGGGAGAGATCAGCCCCAGCATTTT

V gene: TRBV30
CDR3 length: 15
D gene: TRBD1
J gene: TRBJ1-2
CDR3 protein: CAWSGQELGAYGYTF
CDR3 DNA: TGTGCCTGGAGCGGACAGGAGTTAGGTGCCTATGGCTACACCTTC

V gene: TRBV7-8
CDR3 length: 14
D gene: TRBD2
J gene: TRBJ2-1
CDR3 protein: CASRSRESYNEQFF
CDR3 DNA: TGTGCCAGCAGATCGCGGGAGTCCTACAATGAGCAGTTCTTC

V gene: TRBV9
CDR3 length: 13
D gene: TRBD1
J gene: TRBJ1-2
CDR3 protein: CASSVGTGDGYTF
CDR3 DNA: TGTGCCAGCAGCGTAGGGACAGGGGATGGCTACACCTTC

V gene: TRBV5-1
CDR3 length: 16
D gene: TRBD2
J gene: TRBJ2-2
CDR3 protein: CASSLGLAMNTGELFF
CDR3 DNA: TGCGCCAGCAGCTTGGGACTAGCGATGAACACCGGGGAGCTGTTTTTT

V gene: TRBV18
CDR3 length: 15
D gene: -
J gene: TRBJ2-7
CDR3 protein: CASSPEQGLRNEQYF
CDR3 DNA: TGTGCCAGCTCACCTGAACAGGGTCTAAGAAACGAGCAGTACTTC

V gene: TRBV2
CDR3 length: 14
D gene: TRBD1
J gene: TRBJ1-4
CDR3 protein: CASSEQGGYEKLFF
CDR3 DNA: TGTGCCAGCAGTGAGCAGGGGGGTTATGAAAAACTGTTTTTT

V gene: TRBV19
CDR3 length: 14
D gene: -
J gene: TRBJ1-5
CDR3 protein: CASSIQQGVQPQHF
CDR3 DNA: TGTGCCAGTAGTATCCAACAGGGAGTTCAGCCCCAGCATTTT

V gene: TRBV5-5
CDR3 length: 17
D gene: TRBD1
J gene: TRBJ1-4
CDR3 protein: CASSQWPPGQGDEKLFF
CDR3 DNA: TGTGCCAGCAGCCAGTGGCCCCCGGGACAGGGCGATGAAAAACTGTTTTTT

V gene: TRBV24-1
CDR3 length: 16
D gene: TRBD2
J gene: TRBJ2-1
CDR3 protein: CATSDSQGLADNEQFF
CDR3 DNA: TGTGCCACCAGTGATTCGCAGGGACTAGCGGACAATGAGCAGTTCTTC

V gene: TRBV16
CDR3 length: 14
D gene: -
J gene: TRBJ1-1
CDR3 protein: CASSQWDTYTEAFF
CDR3 DNA: TGTGCCAGCAGCCAATGGGACACATACACTGAAGCTTTCTTT

V gene: TRBV6-5
CDR3 length: 13
D gene: -
J gene: TRBJ1-2
CDR3 protein: CASSYGYRSSYTF
CDR3 DNA: TGTGCCAGCAGTTACGGGTACAGGTCGAGCTACACCTTC

V gene: TRBV7-3
CDR3 length: 13
D gene: -
J gene: TRBJ1-1
CDR3 protein: CASSGGRGHEAFF
CDR3 DNA: TGTGCCAGCAGCGGGGGCAGGGGCCATGAAGCTTTCTTT